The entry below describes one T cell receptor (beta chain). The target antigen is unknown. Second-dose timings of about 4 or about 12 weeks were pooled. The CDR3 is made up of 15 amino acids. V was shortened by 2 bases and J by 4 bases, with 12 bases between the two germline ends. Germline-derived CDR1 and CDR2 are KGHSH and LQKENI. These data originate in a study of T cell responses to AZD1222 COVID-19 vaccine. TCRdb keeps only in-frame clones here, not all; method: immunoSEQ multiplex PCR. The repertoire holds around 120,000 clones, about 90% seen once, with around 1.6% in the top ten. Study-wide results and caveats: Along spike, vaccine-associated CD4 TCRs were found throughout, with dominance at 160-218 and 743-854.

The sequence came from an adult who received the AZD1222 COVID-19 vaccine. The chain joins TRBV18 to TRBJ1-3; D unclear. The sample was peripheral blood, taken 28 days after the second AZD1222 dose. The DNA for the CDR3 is TGTGCCAGCTCACCATTCAGGCGCGACGGAAACACCATATATTTT. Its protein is CASSPFRRDGNTIYF.